This T cell receptor (beta chain) comes out of a study of T cells in Graves' hyperthyroidism and ophthalmopathy. General study results and limits: Blood held most thyroid clonotypes expanded above 0.001 frequency.

From RNA transcripts, TCR beta CDR3 regions were amplified. The HTBI primer set served for first-round RT-PCR of the TCR CDR3. TCRdb reprocessed the multiplex PCR reads with MiXCR, giving one entry per CDR3 protein. In the table there are about 610,000 distinct CDR3 sequences, approximately 44% of which are singletons. It was considered stable Graves' hyperthyroidism when ophthalmopathy did not progress within 18 months. Patients aged 18 to 65 with hyperthyroidism were newly diagnosed, with duration under 2 months. With respect to this clonotype: Antigen unknown.

The junction had 9 bases not matched to a gene; V was cut back by 4 bases and J by 7 bases. Germline V lookup: CDR1 SNHLY, CDR2 FYNNEI. This CDR3 region has 14 residues. Sequencing was performed on peripheral blood or thyroid tissue (not recorded which). The rearrangement joins TRBV2 to TRBJ1-2; 7 bases align to TRBD1. The TCR comes from a woman aged 18-35 years with Graves' hyperthyroidism. CDR3 in amino acids: CASSARTGLRGYTF. The DNA for the CDR3 is TGTGCCAGCAGTGCTAGGACAGGTCTACGTGGCTACACCTTC.